This paragraph covers one T cell receptor (beta chain) sequence. This specimen belongs to a study of blood T cell repertoires in COVID-19. CDR3 length: 14 amino acids. V dropped 2 bases and J dropped 6; count of bases not matched to a gene: 7. Germline-derived CDR1 and CDR2 are SGHDT and YYEEEE. Generated by immunoSEQ multiplex PCR, the TCRdb table keeps only in-frame clones and is missing some. The sample has about 350,000 clones; roughly nine tenths are singletons. The source of this sequence is a woman aged 55-69 years with COVID-19, enrolled during active disease. Sequenced input: peripheral blood. The rearrangement uses TRBV5-6 and TRBJ1-1; TRBD1 agrees at 7 bases. CDR3 in DNA: TGTGCCAGCAGCTTATTTCAGGGGGACGCTGAAGCTTTCTTT. Amino acid sequence: CASSLFQGDAEAFF.